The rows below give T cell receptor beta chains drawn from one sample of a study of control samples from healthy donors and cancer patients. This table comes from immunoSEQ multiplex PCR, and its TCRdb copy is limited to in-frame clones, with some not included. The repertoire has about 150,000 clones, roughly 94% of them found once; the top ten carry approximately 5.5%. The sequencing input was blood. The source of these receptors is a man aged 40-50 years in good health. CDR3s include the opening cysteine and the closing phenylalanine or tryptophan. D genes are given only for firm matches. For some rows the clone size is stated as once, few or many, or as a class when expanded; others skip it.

TGTGCCAGCAGCCGGGGGAGTAGCGACTACGAGCAGTACTTC	CASSRGSSDYEQYF	TRBJ2-7	NA	TRBV3-1/TRBV3-2	NA	14
TGTGCCACCAGTGATCCTGGTAGACAGGGAGGTTCCTACGAGCAGTACTTC	CATSDPGRQGGSYEQYF	TRBJ2-7	NA	TRBV24-1	NA	17
TGTGCCTGGACCCCCGGCAGCCACAATGAGCAGTTCTTC	CAWTPGSHNEQFF	TRBJ2-1	NA	TRBV30	NA	13
TGTGCCAGCAGTCCACTAGCCAAAAACATTCAGTACTTC	CASSPLAKNIQYF	TRBJ2-4	NA	TRBV6-5	NA	13
TGTGCCAGCAGAACAGGGGGCAGCGACGAGCAGTACTTC	CASRTGGSDEQYF	TRBJ2-7	few	TRBV6-6	TRBD1	13
TGTGCCAGTAGTCCGTGGACTGGGAGCCTGGGCACTGAAGCTTTCTTT	CASSPWTGSLGTEAFF	TRBJ1-1	NA	TRBV19	NA	16
TGTGCCAGCAGTTACCGGACGGGCAGGGAGGGTTCACCCCTCCACTTT	CASSYRTGREGSPLHF	TRBJ1-6	NA	TRBV6-5	NA	16
TGTGCCAGCAGCTCCGGGAATTTGGTAGGCTACACCTTC	CASSSGNLVGYTF	TRBJ1-2	NA	TRBV5-6	NA	13
TGTGCCAGCGCGGGCGCCGGTTATTCACCCCTCCACTTT	CASAGAGYSPLHF	TRBJ1-6	NA	TRBV27	NA	13
TGTGCCAGCAGCTTACGGACAGGGCTAACGACTGAAGCTTTCTTT	CASSLRTGLTTEAFF	TRBJ1-1	NA	TRBV5-4	TRBD1	15
TGTGCCAGCAGCTTGCAGGGCTTTTACGAGCAGTACTTC	CASSLQGFYEQYF	TRBJ2-7	NA	TRBV7-8	NA	13
TGTGCCACCAGCAGAGTTCCGCCAGGGCCCCAGCATTTT	CATSRVPPGPQHF	TRBJ1-5	NA	TRBV15	NA	13
TGTGCCAGCAGCTCCCGGACAGGGATGGGGGTTGGTGGCTACACCTTC	CASSSRTGMGVGGYTF	TRBJ1-2	NA	TRBV7-8	TRBD1	16
TGTGCCAGCAGCACCATCCAGCGCTATGGCTACACCTTC	CASSTIQRYGYTF	TRBJ1-2	NA	TRBV11-2	NA	13
TGTGCCTGGAGTGTAACCTGGAGCGAAAAACTGTTTTTT	CAWSVTWSEKLFF	TRBJ1-4	NA	TRBV30	NA	13
TGCGCCAGCAGCTTCGGACTAGCGGGGGCCGTTAACACCGGGGAGCTGTTTTTT	CASSFGLAGAVNTGELFF	TRBJ2-2	once	TRBV5-1	TRBD2	18
TGTGCCAGCCGACCGGGACAGGCGGGCACCGGGGAGCTGTTTTTT	CASRPGQAGTGELFF	TRBJ2-2	NA	TRBV6-6	TRBD1	15
TGCGCCAGCAGCCCTATGACAGGGTTCAATAACTATGGCTACACCTTC	CASSPMTGFNNYGYTF	TRBJ1-2	NA	TRBV4-1	TRBD1	16
TGTGCCAGCAGTGAATCCAGGGCAATGGCTAATGAAAAACTGTTTTTT	CASSESRAMANEKLFF	TRBJ1-4	NA	TRBV2	NA	16
TGTGCCAGCAGCTTAGGAGGGTTGGGGTTAGCCAAAAACATTCAGTACTTC	CASSLGGLGLAKNIQYF	TRBJ2-4	NA	TRBV11-2	NA	17
TGTGCCAGCAGCCCCGGGGGGGGGACGAGTGAAAAACTGTTTTTT	CASSPGGGTSEKLFF	TRBJ1-4	NA	TRBV5-6	NA	15
TGTGCCAGCAGCGAACCCAAAACCTCCTACGAGCAGTACTTC	CASSEPKTSYEQYF	TRBJ2-7	NA	TRBV7-9	NA	14
TGTGCCAGCAGAGCGGGGGGGACCTACGAGCAGTACTTC	CASRAGGTYEQYF	TRBJ2-7	NA	TRBV2	TRBD2	13
TGTGCCAGCAGTCCCCAGGGGGCGCGAGGGGACACTGAAGCTTTCTTT	CASSPQGARGDTEAFF	TRBJ1-1	NA	TRBV2	TRBD1	16
TGTGCCAGCGCTCAGGGGGCTAATGAAAAACTGTTTTTT	CASAQGANEKLFF	TRBJ1-4	NA	TRBV2	TRBD1	13
TGTGCCAGCAGCAGGGGGCCGGAGACCGGGGAGCTGTTTTTT	CASSRGPETGELFF	TRBJ2-2	NA	TRBV6-4	TRBD1	14
TGTGCCACCGGGGTCAGCGGGATGAACTCCTACAATGAGCAGTTCTTC	CATGVSGMNSYNEQFF	TRBJ2-1	NA	TRBV24-1	TRBD2	16
TGTGCCAGCAGCTTGTTTGGGCAGGGTACGAACACTGAAGCTTTCTTT	CASSLFGQGTNTEAFF	TRBJ1-1	NA	TRBV5-4	NA	16
TGTGCCAGCAGAGACAGGGGGAGCACTGAAGCTTTCTTT	CASRDRGSTEAFF	TRBJ1-1	NA	TRBV6-5	TRBD1	13
TGTGCCAGCAGCCAAGGACTAGATTATCATGGCTACACCTTC	CASSQGLDYHGYTF	TRBJ1-2	NA	TRBV3-1/TRBV3-2	NA	14
TGTGCCAGCAGCCCTTCGAGGACCGCTGCGAACACCGGGGAGCTGTTTTTT	CASSPSRTAANTGELFF	TRBJ2-2	NA	TRBV7-9	NA	17
TGTGCCAGCAGTCCCCGGGTCCCTAACAATGAGCAGTTCTTC	CASSPRVPNNEQFF	TRBJ2-1	NA	TRBV28	NA	14
TGCGCCAGCAGCTTGACAGGATACTACGAGCAGTACTTC	CASSLTGYYEQYF	TRBJ2-7	NA	TRBV5-1	NA	13
TGTGCCAGTAGTAGGGACACGGGCTCCTACAATGAGCAGTTCTTC	CASSRDTGSYNEQFF	TRBJ2-1	NA	TRBV19	NA	15
TGTGCCAGCAGACCATTTAACAGGGCCGATCAGCCCCAGCATTTT	CASRPFNRADQPQHF	TRBJ1-5	NA	TRBV6-5	NA	15
TGTGCCAGCGCCCCGGGACAGGGCTACGAGCAGTACTTC	CASAPGQGYEQYF	TRBJ2-7	NA	TRBV18	TRBD1	13
TGTGCCAGCAGTTTTGGCAATCAGCCCCAGCATTTT	CASSFGNQPQHF	TRBJ1-5	NA	TRBV6-2/TRBV6-3	NA	12
TGTGCCAGTAACATAAGGACTCAGCCCCAGCATTTT	CASNIRTQPQHF	TRBJ1-5	once	TRBV19	NA	12
TGTGCCAGCACATGGAGCTCCTACAATGAGCAGTTCTTC	CASTWSSYNEQFF	TRBJ2-1	NA	TRBV12-3/TRBV12-4	NA	13
TGTGCCAGCACCGCGCGGGGCACAGATACGCAGTATTTT	CASTARGTDTQYF	TRBJ2-3	once	TRBV7-9	NA	13
TGTGCCAGCAGCTTAGCCACAGAAGCTTTCTTT	CASSLATEAFF	TRBJ1-1	NA	TRBV11-2	NA	11
TGCGCCAGCAGCCAAGTTGGCCTTGGCGAGCAGTACTTC	CASSQVGLGEQYF	TRBJ2-7	NA	TRBV4-1	NA	13
TGCGCCAGCAGCGCCCGACAGGGTGAAGCTTTCTTT	CASSARQGEAFF	TRBJ1-1	NA	TRBV5-1	TRBD1	12
TGTGCCAGCAGCGACAACCGGGACGGTCCCTACGAGCAGTACTTC	CASSDNRDGPYEQYF	TRBJ2-7	NA	TRBV6-5	NA	15
TGTGCCAGCAGTTTAGTGGACAGGGAAAAACTGTTTTTT	CASSLVDREKLFF	TRBJ1-4	NA	TRBV28	TRBD1	13
TGTGCCAGCAGTCCGCAGCGGGGGGACCAAGAGACCCAGTACTTC	CASSPQRGDQETQYF	TRBJ2-5	NA	TRBV6-5	TRBD2	15
TGTGCCAGCAGCGCGTCAGGGAGCGAAGCTTTCTTT	CASSASGSEAFF	TRBJ1-1	NA	TRBV5-6	NA	12
TGTGCCAGTAAGGGGGGAGGGACGGCTAATGAAAAACTGTTTTTT	CASKGGGTANEKLFF	TRBJ1-4	NA	TRBV19	NA	15
TGTGCCAGCAGCGAGTCCTATGGCTACACCTTC	CASSESYGYTF	TRBJ1-2	NA	TRBV6-2/TRBV6-3	NA	11
TGTGCCAGCAAATTTAAGCAGTACTTC	CASKFKQYF	TRBJ2-7	NA	TRBV27	NA	9
TGTGCCAGTAGTGGAGGGGTCTTCGTTTCACCCCTCCACTTT	CASSGGVFVSPLHF	TRBJ1-6	NA	TRBV19	NA	14